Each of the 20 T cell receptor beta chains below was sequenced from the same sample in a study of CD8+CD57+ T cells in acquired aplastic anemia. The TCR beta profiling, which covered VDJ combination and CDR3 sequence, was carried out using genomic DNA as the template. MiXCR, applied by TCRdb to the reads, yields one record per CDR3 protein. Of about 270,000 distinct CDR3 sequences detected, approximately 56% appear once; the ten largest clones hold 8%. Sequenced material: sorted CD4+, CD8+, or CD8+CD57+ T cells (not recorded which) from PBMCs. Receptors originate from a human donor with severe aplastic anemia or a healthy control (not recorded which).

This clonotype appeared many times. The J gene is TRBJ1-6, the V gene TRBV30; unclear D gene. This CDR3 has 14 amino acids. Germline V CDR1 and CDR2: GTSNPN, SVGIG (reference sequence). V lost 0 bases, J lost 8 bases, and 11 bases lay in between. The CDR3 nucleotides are TGTGCCTGGAGTGTTGTGGTTGGGGATTCACCCCTCCACTTT. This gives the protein CAWSVVVGDSPLHF.

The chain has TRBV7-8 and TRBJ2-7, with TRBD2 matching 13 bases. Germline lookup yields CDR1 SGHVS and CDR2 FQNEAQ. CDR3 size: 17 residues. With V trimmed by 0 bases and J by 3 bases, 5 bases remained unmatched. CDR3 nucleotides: TGTGCCAGCAGCTTAGCGGAACTAGCGGGAGGGGACTACGAGCAGTACTTC. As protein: CASSLAELAGGDYEQYF.

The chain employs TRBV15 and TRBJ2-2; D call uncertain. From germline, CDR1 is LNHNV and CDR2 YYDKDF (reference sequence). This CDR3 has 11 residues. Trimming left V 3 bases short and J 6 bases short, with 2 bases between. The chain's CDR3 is CATSSAGELFF. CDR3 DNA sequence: TGTGCCACCAGCAGCGCCGGGGAGCTGTTTTTT.

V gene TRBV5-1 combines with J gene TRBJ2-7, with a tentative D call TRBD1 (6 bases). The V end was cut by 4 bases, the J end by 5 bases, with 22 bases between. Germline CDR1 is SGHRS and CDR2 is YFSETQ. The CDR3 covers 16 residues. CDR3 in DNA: TGCGCCAGCAGCCCGACGACAGGTCCCTACCCTAACGAGCAGTACTTC. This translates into CASSPTTGPYPNEQYF.

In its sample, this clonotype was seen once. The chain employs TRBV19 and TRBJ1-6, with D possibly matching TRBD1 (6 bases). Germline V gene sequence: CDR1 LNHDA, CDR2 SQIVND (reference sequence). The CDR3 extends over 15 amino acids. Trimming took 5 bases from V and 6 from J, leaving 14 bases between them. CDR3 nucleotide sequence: TGTGCCAGTAGTGAGGGGGACGGTATTAATTCACCCCTCCACTTT. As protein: CASSEGDGINSPLHF.

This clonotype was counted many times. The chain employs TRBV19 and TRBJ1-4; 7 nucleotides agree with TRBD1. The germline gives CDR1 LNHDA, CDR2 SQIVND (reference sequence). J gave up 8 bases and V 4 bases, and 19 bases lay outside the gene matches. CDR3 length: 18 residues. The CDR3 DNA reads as TGTGCCAGTAGTACCAGGGGCACTGGGACAGTGGAGGGGGAAAAACTGTTTTTT. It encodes CASSTRGTGTVEGEKLFF.

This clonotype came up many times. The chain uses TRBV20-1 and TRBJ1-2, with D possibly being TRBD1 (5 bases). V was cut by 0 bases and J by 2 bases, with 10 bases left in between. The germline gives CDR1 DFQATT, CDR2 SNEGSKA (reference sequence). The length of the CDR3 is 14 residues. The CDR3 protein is CSARDLGVNYGYTF. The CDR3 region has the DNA TGCAGTGCTAGAGATCTGGGGGTAAACTATGGCTACACCTTC.

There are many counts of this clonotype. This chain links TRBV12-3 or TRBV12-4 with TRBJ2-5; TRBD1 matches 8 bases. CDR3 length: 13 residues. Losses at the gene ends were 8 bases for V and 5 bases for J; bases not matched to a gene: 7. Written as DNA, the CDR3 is TGTGCCAGCCGTAGGACAGGGTTGGAGACCCAGTACTTC. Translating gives CASRRTGLETQYF.

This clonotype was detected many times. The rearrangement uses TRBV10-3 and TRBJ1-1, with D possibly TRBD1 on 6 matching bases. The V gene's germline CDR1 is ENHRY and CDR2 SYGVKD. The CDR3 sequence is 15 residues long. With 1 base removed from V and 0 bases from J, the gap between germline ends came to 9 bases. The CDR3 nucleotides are TGTGCCATCAGTGAGTACAGGGACATGAACACTGAAGCTTTCTTT. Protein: CAISEYRDMNTEAFF.

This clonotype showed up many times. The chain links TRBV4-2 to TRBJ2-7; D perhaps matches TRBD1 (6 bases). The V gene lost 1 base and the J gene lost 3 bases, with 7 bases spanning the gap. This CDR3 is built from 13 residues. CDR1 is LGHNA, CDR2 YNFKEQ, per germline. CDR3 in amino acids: CASSQGTDYEQYF. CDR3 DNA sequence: TGTGCCAGCAGCCAAGGGACAGACTACGAGCAGTACTTC.

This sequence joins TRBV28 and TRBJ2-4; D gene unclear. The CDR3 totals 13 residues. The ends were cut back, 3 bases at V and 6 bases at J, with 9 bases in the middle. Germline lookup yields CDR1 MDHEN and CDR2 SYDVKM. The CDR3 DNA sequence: TGTGCCAGCAGTTTTACCCAGAGAAACATTCAGTACTTC. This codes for CASSFTQRNIQYF.

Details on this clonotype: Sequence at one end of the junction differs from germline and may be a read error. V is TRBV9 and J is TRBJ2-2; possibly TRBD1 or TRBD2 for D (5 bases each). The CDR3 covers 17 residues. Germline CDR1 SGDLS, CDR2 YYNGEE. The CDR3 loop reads CASSVVPSDTGTVELFF. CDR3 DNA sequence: TGTGCCAGCAGCGTAGTACCTTCGGATACGGGGACCGTGGAGCTGTTTTTT.

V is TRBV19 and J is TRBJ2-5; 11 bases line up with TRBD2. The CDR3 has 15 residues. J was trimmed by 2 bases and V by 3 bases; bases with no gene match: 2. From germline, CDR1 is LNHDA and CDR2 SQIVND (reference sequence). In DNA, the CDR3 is TGTGCCAGTAGTATCCTAGCGGGAGGACAAGAGACCCAGTACTTC. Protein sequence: CASSILAGGQETQYF.

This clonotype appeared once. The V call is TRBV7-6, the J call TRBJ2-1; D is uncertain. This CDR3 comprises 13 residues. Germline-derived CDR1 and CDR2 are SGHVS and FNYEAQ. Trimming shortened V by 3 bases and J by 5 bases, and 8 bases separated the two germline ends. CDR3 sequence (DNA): TGTGCCAGCAGCTTGGACGAGGACAATGAGCAGTTCTTC. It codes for CASSLDEDNEQFF.

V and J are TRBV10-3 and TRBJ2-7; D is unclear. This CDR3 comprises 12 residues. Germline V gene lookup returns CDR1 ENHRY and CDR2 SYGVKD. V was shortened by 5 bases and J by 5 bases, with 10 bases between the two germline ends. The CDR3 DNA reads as TGTGCCATCAGTACTACGGGCAACGAGCAGTACTTC. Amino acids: CAISTTGNEQYF.

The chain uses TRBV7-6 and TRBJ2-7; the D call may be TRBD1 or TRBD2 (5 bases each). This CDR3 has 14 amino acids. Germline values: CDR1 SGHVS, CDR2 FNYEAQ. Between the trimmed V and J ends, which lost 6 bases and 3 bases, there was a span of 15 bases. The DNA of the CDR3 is TGTGCCAGCAGTTACACGGGGCTTCGCTACGAGCAGTACTTC. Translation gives CASSYTGLRYEQYF.

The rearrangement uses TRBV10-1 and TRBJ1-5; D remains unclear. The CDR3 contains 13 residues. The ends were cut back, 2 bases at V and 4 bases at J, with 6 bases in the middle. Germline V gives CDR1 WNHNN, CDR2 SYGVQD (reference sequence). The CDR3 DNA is TGCGCCAGCAGTGAGAGCAGAAATCAGCCCCAGCATTTT. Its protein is CASSESRNQPQHF.

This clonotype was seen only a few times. CDR3: CSAWTVDSPLHF. CDR3 coding DNA: TGCAGTGCTTGGACAGTCGATTCACCCCTCCACTTT. V and J are TRBV20-1 and TRBJ1-6; tentatively, D is TRBD1 (6 bases). The germline gives CDR1 DFQATT, CDR2 SNEGSKA (reference sequence). Deletions cut 5 bases from V and 8 bases from J, with 10 bases between. The CDR3 length is 12 residues.

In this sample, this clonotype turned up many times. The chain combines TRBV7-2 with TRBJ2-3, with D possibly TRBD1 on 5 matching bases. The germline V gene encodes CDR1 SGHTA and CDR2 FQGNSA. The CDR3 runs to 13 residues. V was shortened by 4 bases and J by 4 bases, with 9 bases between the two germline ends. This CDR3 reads CASSSQGSDTQYF. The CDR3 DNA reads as TGTGCCAGCAGCTCGCAGGGTTCAGATACGCAGTATTTT.

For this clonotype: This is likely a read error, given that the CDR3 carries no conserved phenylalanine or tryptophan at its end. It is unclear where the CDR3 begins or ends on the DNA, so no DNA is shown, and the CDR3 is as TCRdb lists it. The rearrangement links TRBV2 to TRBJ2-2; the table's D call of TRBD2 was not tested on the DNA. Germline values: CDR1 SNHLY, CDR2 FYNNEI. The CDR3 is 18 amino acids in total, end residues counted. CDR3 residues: CASSEKGLAGGRHRGAVV.